This T cell receptor beta chain was observed in a study of T cells after yellow fever vaccination. General observations from the study: At about 97% for CD4 and approximately 89% for CD8, most primary-vaccination clones showed up again after the booster. A faster peak, day 5 versus 15, was reached by the weaker secondary response. Only a small proportion of the clonotypes turned up in both the CD4 and the CD8 compartments, likely arising from convergent recombination.

This CDR3 has 15 amino acids. Trimming cost V 0 bases and J 7 bases, with 13 bases left between them. Germline CDR1 LGHDT, CDR2 YNNKEL (reference sequence). This clonotype was recorded at least ten times. Its target is not known. 5'RACE template switching generated TCR cDNA, adding a universal primer site and UMIs. TCRdb re-analysed the 5' RACE reads in MiXCR, keeping a single row per CDR3 protein. Of a few hundred thousand distinct CDR3 sequences listed, more than 3% are singletons. Here the sequenced sample was PBMCs, taken on the day of the yellow fever booster vaccination. The TCR was taken from a man younger than 30 who received the YFV17D yellow fever vaccine. The V and J genes are TRBV3-1 and TRBJ2-1; D may match TRBD1 or TRBD2 (6 bases each). CDR3 protein: CASSQDPGAINEQFF. The CDR3 DNA reads TGTGCCAGCAGCCAAGATCCGGGGGCCATTAATGAGCAGTTCTTC.